This T cell receptor beta chain came from a study of long-term antiretroviral therapy in people with HIV. Details on this clone: The antigen is unknown.

Study-wide findings and caveats: Clones with expansion before ART led the repertoire at all time points.

Germline assignment: CDR1 LGHNA and CDR2 YSLEER. With 0 bases clipped from V and 1 base from J, the junction kept 2 bases outside the gene matches. The CDR3 contains 16 residues. The assay used was immunoSEQ (version v3.0), run at survey level. Sequencing of each sample targeted roughly 35,000-55,000 T-cell genomes. Data came from immunoSEQ multiplex PCR; TCRdb stores just in-frame clones and leaves some out. The data hold around 30,000 clones, with more than 75% observed a single time. Specimen: unsorted PBMCs, collected 0.5 years after starting antiretroviral therapy. This receptor was taken from a woman under 30 with HIV. This chain joins TRBV4-3 and TRBJ2-2; 7 bases map to TRBD1. Here the CDR3 DNA reads TGCGCCAGCAGCCAAGACAGGGGGAGGAACACCGGGGAGCTGTTTTTT. This codes for CASSQDRGRNTGELFF.